This T cell receptor beta chain comes out of a study of blood T cell repertoires in COVID-19. About the research overall: PBMCs, B-cell-depleted T cells, or T cells provided the cDNA or gDNA that made up the material.

CDR1 and CDR2 (germline): SGHRS, YFSETQ. This CDR3 has 14 amino acids. V dropped 0 bases and J dropped 1 base, with 6 bases sitting between them. As processed by the authors: Nucleated cell number was recorded as an estimate derived from reference gene primer amplification. Clones were sequenced by immunoSEQ multiplex PCR, and TCRdb holds only the in-frame ones, with some missing. From that table come the V and J calls and clone size; the DNA was used to work out D and trimming. The table records some 90,000 clones, around 82% of them present only once. Material: peripheral blood. The clonotype originates from a man aged 70 or older with active or convalescent COVID-19. V gene TRBV5-1 combines with J gene TRBJ2-3; the D gene is possibly TRBD2 (5 bases). The CDR3 DNA sequence: TGCGCCAGCAGCTTGGAGGGAGGCACAGATACGCAGTATTTT. The encoded protein is CASSLEGGTDTQYF. Supplemented by reference TRBV5-1 and TRBJ2-3, the full variable domain reads KAGVTQTPRYLIKTRGQQVTLSCSPISGHRSVSWYQQTPGQGLQFLFEYFSETQRNKGNFPGRFSGRQFSNSRSEMNVSTLELGDSALYLCASSLEGGTDTQYFGPGTRLTVL.